These T cell receptor beta chains were read from a single sample in a study of radiotherapy plus CTLA-4 blockade in lung cancer. Method: immunoSEQ multiplex PCR; TCRdb's copy keeps in-frame clones and lacks some. Among fewer than 45,000 clones listed, more than 70% were seen once. The specimen was peripheral blood, collected from a patient treated with radiotherapy plus ipilimumab. The source of these receptors is a human donor with non-small cell lung cancer who had stable disease on radiotherapy plus ipilimumab. Each CDR3 is given with its conserved first and last residue. A D gene is named only where the DNA matches it firmly. Only part of the rows carry a size: once, few, many, or a class if the clone is expanded.

- | TRBJ2-3 | few | TRBV27 | TGTGCCAGCAGTTTGGGGACTTCCCTGAATACGCAGTATTTT | CASSLGTSLNTQYF
- | TRBJ1-1 | - | TRBV19 | TGTGCCAGTAGTTTATCCAGGAACACTGAAGCTTTCTTT | CASSLSRNTEAFF
- | TRBJ2-7 | - | TRBV27 | TGTGCCAGCAGTTTGTCCCCTGGCAACGAGCAGTACTTC | CASSLSPGNEQYF
- | TRBJ2-4 | few | TRBV7-2 | TGTGCCAGCAGCTTAGCCCGGGTCGGAGCCAAAAACATTCAGTACTTC | CASSLARVGAKNIQYF
TRBD2 | TRBJ2-3 | - | TRBV6-1 | TGTGCCAGCAGTGACGAACCGGGACTAGCGGGAGGTAATACGCAGTATTTT | CASSDEPGLAGGNTQYF
TRBD1 | TRBJ1-5 | - | TRBV2 | TGTGCCAGCAGTGTCCGGGACAGGGGCAATCAGCCCCAGCATTTT | CASSVRDRGNQPQHF
- | TRBJ2-7 | - | TRBV1 | TGCACCAGCAGCCCGGGAGCAGCCACCTACGAGCAGTACTTC | CTSSPGAATYEQYF
- | TRBJ1-1 | - | TRBV10-3 | TGTGCCATCAGTGAGTCTATAGGACTGTCAGACACTGAAGCTTTCTTT | CAISESIGLSDTEAFF
- | TRBJ2-2 | once | TRBV10-3 | TGTGCCATCAGTCCCGGACAGTTGACGAACACCGGGGAGCTGTTTTTT | CAISPGQLTNTGELFF
- | TRBJ2-2 | - | TRBV4-2 | TGTGCCAGCAGCCAAGAAGTTCGGGAGAACACCGGGGAGCTGTTTTTT | CASSQEVRENTGELFF
TRBD2 | TRBJ2-3 | - | TRBV9 | TGTGCCAGCAGCGTAGGGCTAGCGGGCCGCACAGATACGCAGTATTTT | CASSVGLAGRTDTQYF
TRBD1 | TRBJ2-7 | - | TRBV4-3 | TGCGCCAGCAGCCAACCGGGACAGGGTATAGGCGAGCAGTACTTC | CASSQPGQGIGEQYF
- | TRBJ1-4 | - | TRBV9 | TGTGCCAGCAGCGTAGCTACAGGGTCGACTAATGAAAAACTGTTTTTT | CASSVATGSTNEKLFF
TRBD1 | TRBJ1-2 | - | TRBV19 | TGTGCCAGTAGTCTCAGACAGGGGCCGACCCGCGGCGGCTACACCTTC | CASSLRQGPTRGGYTF
- | TRBJ2-1 | - | TRBV7-8 | TGTGCCAGCAGCTTAGGCGGGGCAAGCTCCTACAATGAGCAGTTCTTC | CASSLGGASSYNEQFF
- | TRBJ2-7 | - | TRBV27 | TGTGCCAGCAGTTGTCCCCGCTCCTACGAGCAGTACTTC | CASSCPRSYEQYF
TRBD2 | TRBJ2-5 | - | TRBV7-8 | TGTGCCAGCAGCTTCCGGACTAGCGGGGAAGAGACCCAGTACTTC | CASSFRTSGEETQYF
- | TRBJ2-5 | - | TRBV19 | TGTGCCAGTAGCCATGGGGGCGAGACCCAGTACTTC | CASSHGGETQYF
- | TRBJ2-2 | - | TRBV27 | TGTGCCAGCAGTTTATCTATCGTAGTAGGACACGGGGAGCTGTTTTTT | CASSLSIVVGHGELFF
- | TRBJ2-7 | - | TRBV28 | TGTGCCAGCACCATCCTGAGGGGGAACGAGCAGTACTTC | CASTILRGNEQYF
TRBD2 | TRBJ2-1 | - | TRBV18 | TGTGCCAGCTCACCCCAGAGGGAGGGAGGGAATGAGCAGTTCTTC | CASSPQREGGNEQFF
- | TRBJ1-2 | - | TRBV9 | TGTGCCAGCAGCGTAGCCGGGTGGTCTAACTATGGCTACACCTTC | CASSVAGWSNYGYTF
TRBD1 | TRBJ1-1 | - | TRBV7-3 | TGTGCCAGCAGCTTCAGCTCAGGGGGTAAGGCTTTCTTT | CASSFSSGGKAFF
TRBD2 | TRBJ2-7 | few | TRBV7-2 | TGTGCCAGCAGGTGGGGCGGGAGTTCCGAGCAGTACTTC | CASRWGGSSEQYF
- | TRBJ2-1 | - | TRBV7-9 | TGTGAGAGCGGCTCCTACAATGAGCAGTTCTTC | CESGSYNEQFF
TRBD1 | TRBJ2-5 | once | TRBV15 | TGTGCCACCAGCAGCGGGACAGGGGGCTCGGTGGGGGAGACCCAGTACTTC | CATSSGTGGSVGETQYF
TRBD2 | TRBJ2-5 | - | TRBV7-3 | TGTGCCAGCAGCTTAGGCCACGGGAGGCGGGGGCAAGAGACCCAGTACTTC | CASSLGHGRRGQETQYF
- | TRBJ2-1 | - | TRBV18 | TGTGCCAGCTCATTCGAAGCAGGGTGGCAGTTCTTC | CASSFEAGWQFF
- | TRBJ1-2 | - | TRBV7-2 | TGTGCCAGCAGCTTAGAGTCTAAGCTTTTCTATGGCTACACCTTC | CASSLESKLFYGYTF
- | TRBJ1-5 | - | TRBV9 | TGTGCCAGCAGCGTCGGATCTATTTCGGGACAGCCCCAGCATTTT | CASSVGSISGQPQHF
- | TRBJ2-2 | few | TRBV6-5 | TGTGCCAGCAGTTACTCATGGGGCTGGGACACCGGGGAGCTGTTTTTT | CASSYSWGWDTGELFF
TRBD2 | TRBJ2-1 | - | TRBV4-3 | TGCGCCAGCAGCCAAGACGGTGCGGGAGGATACAATGAGCAGTTCTTC | CASSQDGAGGYNEQFF
- | TRBJ2-1 | - | TRBV4-3 | TGCGCCAGCAGCCAAGACAGGGGGACTTACAATGAGCAGTTCTTC | CASSQDRGTYNEQFF
TRBD1 | TRBJ2-7 | - | TRBV28 | TGTGCCAGCAGTCCCATAGGACAGGGGATCGACGAGCAGTACTTC | CASSPIGQGIDEQYF
TRBD2 | TRBJ2-1 | - | TRBV6-6 | TGTGCCAGCAGTTCCCCGGGACTAGCGGGAGGGCATGAGCAGTTCTTC | CASSSPGLAGGHEQFF
TRBD1 | TRBJ2-5 | once | TRBV27 | TGTGCCAGCAGCACTGGGACAGGGGGCGCGGAGACCCAGTACTTC | CASSTGTGGAETQYF
TRBD1 | TRBJ2-6 | - | TRBV11-2 | TGTGCCAGCAGCTCAAGACAGGGATCCGGGGCCAACGTCCTGACTTTC | CASSSRQGSGANVLTF
- | TRBJ2-3 | - | TRBV10-1 | TGCGCCAGCAGTGAGTCCCGGGGGAACACAGATACGCAGTATTTT | CASSESRGNTDTQYF
- | TRBJ2-7 | - | TRBV7-3 | TGTGCCAGCAGCTCCACGAGGGCCCCCGAGCAGTACTTC | CASSSTRAPEQYF
- | TRBJ1-2 | few | TRBV9 | TGTGCCAGCAGCGTAGACGGTGGTGGCTACACCTTC | CASSVDGGGYTF
- | TRBJ2-3 | - | TRBV19 | TGTGCCAGTAGTATCCAAGCGAGCACAGATACGCAGTATTTT | CASSIQASTDTQYF
TRBD1 | TRBJ2-1 | once | TRBV4-2 | TGTGCCAGCAGCCCCCGGACAGGGGGGGATGAGCAGTTCTTC | CASSPRTGGDEQFF
- | TRBJ1-2 | - | TRBV11-2 | TGTGCCAGCAGCTCTCTTCGGAGGGAACGATTTCATGGCTACACCTTC | CASSSLRRERFHGYTF
TRBD1 | TRBJ2-1 | - | TRBV5-1 | TGCGCCAGCAGCTTACACAGGGGCGAAAGCGCCTACAATGAGCAGTTCTTC | CASSLHRGESAYNEQFF
- | TRBJ1-3 | - | TRBV10-3 | TGTGCATCAGGTGACAATAGAAACACCATATATTTT | CASGDNRNTIYF
- | TRBJ1-1 | - | TRBV10-3 | TGTGCCATCAGTGAGGATAGGCGGAGGACTGAAGCTTTCTTT | CAISEDRRRTEAFF
- | TRBJ2-3 | - | TRBV4-3 | TGCGCCAGCAGCCAAGAAGAGCGGCGCACAGATACGCAGTATTTT | CASSQEERRTDTQYF
TRBD1 | TRBJ2-5 | - | TRBV5-6 | TGTGCCAGCAGAAGTATACAGGGGATGAAGACCCAGTACTTC | CASRSIQGMKTQYF
- | TRBJ1-5 | - | TRBV6-4 | TGTGCCAGCAGTGGGCAGGCGGGGGATCAGCCCCAGCATTTT | CASSGQAGDQPQHF
- | TRBJ1-5 | - | TRBV7-2 | TGTGCCAGCAGCTTAGTGGGGGGGCGCTTAAGCAATCAGCCCCAGCATTTT | CASSLVGGRLSNQPQHF
TRBD2 | TRBJ2-7 | - | TRBV28 | TGTGCCAGCAGTTTAGTCACTAGCGGGCACATTTCCGAGCAGTACTTC | CASSLVTSGHISEQYF
TRBD2 | TRBJ2-1 | - | TRBV5-4 | TGTGCCAGCAGCTTGGGACTAGCGCTAGCGGGAGATGGTGAGCAGTTCTTC | CASSLGLALAGDGEQFF
TRBD1 | TRBJ2-6 | - | TRBV7-6 | TGTGCCAGCAGCTTAGCGACAGGGGGCTCTGGGGCCAACGTCCTGACTTTC | CASSLATGGSGANVLTF
- | TRBJ2-7 | - | TRBV27 | TGTGCCAGCAGTTTAGGGCTGGGTACCTACGAGCAGTACTTC | CASSLGLGTYEQYF
- | TRBJ2-2 | - | TRBV14 | TGTGCCAGCAGCCCCCAGATTAACACCGGGGAGCTGTTTTTT | CASSPQINTGELFF